Listed below are T cell receptor beta chains from one sample, sequenced in a study of shared clonotypes between healthy human individuals. Sequencing was performed with immunoSEQ multiplex PCR; in TCRdb, only in-frame clones are kept and a portion is missing. The profile shows under 1,100,000 clones, 65% to 75% of them singletons. What was sequenced was memory CD4+ T cells sorted from blood. Every receptor here comes from a man aged 18 to 35 in good health. The CDR3 runs from the conserved cysteine through the conserved F or W. D genes are given only for firm matches. The size field is filled for only some rows; it gives once, few, many or a size class.

CDR3 protein: CASGPGQGPETQYF; CDR3 DNA: TGTGCTAGTGGTCCGGGACAGGGTCCAGAGACCCAGTACTTC; D gene: TRBD1; V gene: TRBV12-5; clone size: .; J gene: TRBJ2-5; CDR3 length: 14
CDR3 protein: CAWAGGRYNEQFF; CDR3 DNA: TGTGCCTGGGCGGGAGGGCGGTACAATGAGCAGTTCTTC; D gene: TRBD2; V gene: TRBV30; clone size: .; J gene: TRBJ2-1; CDR3 length: 13
CDR3 protein: CASSLGGRGLTEAFF; CDR3 DNA: TGTGCCAGCAGCTTGGGGGGCAGGGGGCTAACTGAAGCTTTCTTT; D gene: TRBD1; V gene: TRBV5-4; clone size: .; J gene: TRBJ1-1; CDR3 length: 15
CDR3 protein: CASSVTVGELFF; CDR3 DNA: TGTGCCAGCAGTGTGACTGTCGGGGAGCTGTTTTTT; D gene: .; V gene: TRBV6-1; clone size: .; J gene: TRBJ2-2; CDR3 length: 12
CDR3 protein: CASKGGPEAFF; CDR3 DNA: TGTGCCAGCAAAGGGGGACCTGAAGCTTTCTTT; D gene: .; V gene: TRBV2; clone size: few; J gene: TRBJ1-1; CDR3 length: 11
CDR3 protein: CAISKLELENTEAFF; CDR3 DNA: TGTGCCATCAGTAAGTTAGAACTGGAGAACACTGAAGCTTTCTTT; D gene: .; V gene: TRBV10-3; clone size: .; J gene: TRBJ1-1; CDR3 length: 15
CDR3 protein: CASSSMGLTNEKLFF; CDR3 DNA: TGTGCCAGCAGTTCGATGGGCTTAACTAATGAAAAACTGTTTTTT; D gene: .; V gene: TRBV27; clone size: few; J gene: TRBJ1-4; CDR3 length: 15
CDR3 protein: CASTQGALSGYTF; CDR3 DNA: TGTGCCAGCACCCAAGGGGCACTCAGTGGCTACACCTTC; D gene: .; V gene: TRBV28; clone size: .; J gene: TRBJ1-2; CDR3 length: 13
CDR3 protein: CASSEKFNYNSPLHF; CDR3 DNA: TGTGCCAGCAGTGAAAAGTTTAACTATAATTCACCCCTCCACTTT; D gene: .; V gene: TRBV2; clone size: .; J gene: TRBJ1-6; CDR3 length: 15
CDR3 protein: CASSSFYYEQYF; CDR3 DNA: TGTGCCAGCAGTTCCTTCTACTACGAGCAGTACTTC; D gene: .; V gene: TRBV28; clone size: .; J gene: TRBJ2-7; CDR3 length: 12
CDR3 protein: CASTPGQGNEQYF; CDR3 DNA: TGTGCCAGTACCCCTGGACAGGGGAACGAGCAGTACTTC; D gene: TRBD1; V gene: TRBV19; clone size: once; J gene: TRBJ2-7; CDR3 length: 13
CDR3 protein: CASSSGDSGRTDTQYF; CDR3 DNA: TGTGCCAGCAGCTCGGGGGACAGCGGGAGGACAGATACGCAGTATTTT; D gene: TRBD2; V gene: TRBV7-9; clone size: .; J gene: TRBJ2-3; CDR3 length: 16
CDR3 protein: CASSQGQIYGYTF; CDR3 DNA: TGTGCCAGCTCACAGGGACAGATCTATGGCTACACCTTC; D gene: TRBD1; V gene: TRBV18; clone size: once; J gene: TRBJ1-2; CDR3 length: 13
CDR3 protein: CASSTKQGALGYTF; CDR3 DNA: TGTGCCAGCAGCACCAAACAGGGGGCGCTTGGCTACACCTTC; D gene: TRBD1; V gene: TRBV5-6; clone size: .; J gene: TRBJ1-2; CDR3 length: 14
CDR3 protein: CASCSSGANVLTF; CDR3 DNA: TGTGCCAGCTGCTCATCTGGGGCCAACGTCCTGACTTTC; D gene: .; V gene: TRBV7-9; clone size: .; J gene: TRBJ2-6; CDR3 length: 13
CDR3 protein: CASSSDRVDTEAFF; CDR3 DNA: TGTGCCAGCAGCTCTGACAGGGTTGACACTGAAGCTTTCTTT; D gene: TRBD1; V gene: TRBV5-4; clone size: .; J gene: TRBJ1-1; CDR3 length: 14
CDR3 protein: CAISETSAAYEQYF; CDR3 DNA: TGTGCCATCAGTGAAACTAGCGCAGCCTACGAGCAGTACTTC; D gene: TRBD2; V gene: TRBV10-3; clone size: .; J gene: TRBJ2-7; CDR3 length: 14
CDR3 protein: CASSLQGRASRETQYF; CDR3 DNA: TGTGCCAGCAGCTTGCAAGGTAGGGCCTCGCGAGAGACCCAGTACTTC; D gene: .; V gene: TRBV5-4; clone size: .; J gene: TRBJ2-5; CDR3 length: 16
CDR3 protein: CASSLETVNQPQHF; CDR3 DNA: TGTGCCAGCAGTTTGGAGACAGTCAATCAGCCCCAGCATTTT; D gene: .; V gene: TRBV6-6; clone size: .; J gene: TRBJ1-5; CDR3 length: 14
CDR3 protein: CASSWTGTVNTEAFF; CDR3 DNA: TGCGCCAGCAGCTGGACGGGGACAGTGAACACTGAAGCTTTCTTT; D gene: TRBD1; V gene: TRBV5-1; clone size: .; J gene: TRBJ1-1; CDR3 length: 15
CDR3 protein: CASSLMGLAADEQYF; CDR3 DNA: TGTGCCAGCAGCCTTATGGGACTAGCTGCCGACGAGCAGTACTTC; D gene: TRBD2; V gene: TRBV11-2; clone size: once; J gene: TRBJ2-7; CDR3 length: 15
CDR3 protein: CASSSRLETASYEQYF; CDR3 DNA: TGTGCCAGCAGCTCGAGGCTAGAGACGGCCTCCTACGAGCAGTACTTC; D gene: .; V gene: TRBV12-1; clone size: .; J gene: TRBJ2-7; CDR3 length: 16
CDR3 protein: CASSDPGGLRETQYF; CDR3 DNA: TGTGCCAGCAGTGACCCCGGGGGGCTGAGAGAGACCCAGTACTTC; D gene: .; V gene: TRBV6-4; clone size: few; J gene: TRBJ2-5; CDR3 length: 15
CDR3 protein: CASSRGLNTGELFF; CDR3 DNA: TGTGCCAGCTCCCGGGGACTTAACACCGGGGAGCTGTTTTTT; D gene: .; V gene: TRBV18; clone size: .; J gene: TRBJ2-2; CDR3 length: 14
CDR3 protein: CASSLTGVNSPLHF; CDR3 DNA: TGTGCCAGCAGCCTGACAGGGGTTAATTCACCCCTCCACTTT; D gene: TRBD1; V gene: TRBV2; clone size: few; J gene: TRBJ1-6; CDR3 length: 14
CDR3 protein: CASSLKGGYTEAFF; CDR3 DNA: TGTGCCAGCAGCTTAAAAGGGGGCTACACTGAAGCTTTCTTT; D gene: TRBD1; V gene: TRBV11-1; clone size: .; J gene: TRBJ1-1; CDR3 length: 14
CDR3 protein: CASVSRYEQYF; CDR3 DNA: TGTGCCAGCGTCTCTCGGTACGAGCAGTACTTC; D gene: .; V gene: TRBV6-1; clone size: .; J gene: TRBJ2-7; CDR3 length: 11
CDR3 protein: CASSLRTSGGAGNEQFF; CDR3 DNA: TGCGCCAGCAGCCTAAGGACTAGCGGGGGGGCCGGGAATGAGCAGTTCTTC; D gene: TRBD2; V gene: TRBV5-1; clone size: .; J gene: TRBJ2-1; CDR3 length: 17
CDR3 protein: CATSRGQGYSPLHF; CDR3 DNA: TGTGCCACCAGCAGGGGACAGGGGTATTCACCCCTCCACTTT; D gene: TRBD1; V gene: TRBV15; clone size: few; J gene: TRBJ1-6; CDR3 length: 14